The 21 T cell receptor beta chains reported below all come from one sample, sequenced in a study of CD8+ T cells in alopecia areata. The treatment is: oral pan-JAK inhibitor, 5-10 mg twice daily. RNA was extracted and reverse transcribed into cDNA as the sequencing template. The data were produced by immunoSEQ multiplex PCR, yet TCRdb's version contains in-frame clones alone and is incomplete. The table has 270,000 or so clones, roughly 64% seen once. Sequences were derived from CD4+ T cells sorted from blood, sampled at week 24, from a patient treated with tofacitinib. These receptors were taken from a human donor with alopecia areata.

This clone was counted a single time. Written as DNA, the CDR3 is TGTGCCTGGAGTGAAGGGGGGCCCGAGCAGTACTTC. Translating it yields CAWSEGGPEQYF. V usage is TRBV30 and J usage is TRBJ2-7; D may correspond to TRBD1 or TRBD2 (6 bases each). Germline assignment: CDR1 GTSNPN and CDR2 SVGIG (reference sequence). CDR3 length: 12 amino acids. Trimming took 1 base from V and 6 from J, leaving 10 bases between them.

The chain uses TRBV30 and TRBJ2-7; D might be TRBD2 (6 bases). The CDR3 consists of 14 residues. Per the germline V gene, CDR1 is GTSNPN and CDR2 is SVGIG (reference sequence). V dropped 5 bases and J dropped 3 bases, with 17 bases sitting between them. CDR3 residues: CAWGWRDGFYEQYF. The CDR3 DNA reads as TGTGCCTGGGGCTGGCGGGACGGATTCTACGAGCAGTACTTC.

The genes are TRBV2 and TRBJ1-1, with unresolved D. The CDR3 spans 12 residues. V lost 7 bases and J 4 bases, leaving 10 bases between the germline ends. The germline gives CDR1 SNHLY, CDR2 FYNNEI. In nucleotides, the CDR3 is TGTGCCAGCAAGGTGGGAAGCACTGAAGCTTTCTTT. This translates into CASKVGSTEAFF.

This clone was seen only a few times. The germline gene is not matched at one end of the junction; a read error may be the cause. This chain joins TRBV2 and TRBJ2-1; maybe TRBD1 (5 bases). The CDR3 sequence is 12 residues long. Germline loops: CDR1 SNHLY, CDR2 FYNNEI. CDR3 DNA sequence: TGTGCCAGCAGTCCGCCCGAGACTCCACAGGTCTTC. Translation gives CASSPPETPQVF.

This clone was recorded a few times. Additional DNA sequences in this sample encode the identical CDR3. The CDR3 is CASSLRGLNTEAFF. The CDR3 DNA sequence: TGTGCCAGCAGTTTACGGGGGCTGAACACTGAAGCTTTCTTT. V is TRBV27 and J is TRBJ1-1; D is perhaps TRBD1 (6 bases). The V gene lost 2 bases and the J gene lost 0 bases, with 7 bases spanning the gap. Germline CDR1 MNHEY, CDR2 SMNVEV (reference sequence). CDR3 length: 14 residues.

CDR3 region: CSVEYGANEQFF. In DNA form, the CDR3 reads TGCAGCGTTGAATATGGCGCCAATGAGCAGTTCTTC. The gene calls are TRBV29-1 and TRBJ2-1, with D unresolved. V was shortened by 2 bases and J by 6 bases, with 8 bases between the two germline ends. This CDR3 spans 12 amino acids. Germline-derived CDR1 and CDR2 are SQVTM and ANQGSEA.

The V gene is TRBV6-5, the J gene TRBJ2-7; a possible D gene is TRBD1 (6 bases). The length of the CDR3 is 15 residues. V was cut by 4 bases and J by 0 bases, with 13 bases left in between. Germline CDR1 and CDR2: MNHEY and SVGAGI. CDR3 loop: CASSSKGTFSYEQYF. In DNA, the CDR3 is TGTGCCAGCAGTTCCAAGGGGACATTCTCCTACGAGCAGTACTTC.

This rearrangement joins TRBV10-3 to TRBJ1-6; D is ambiguous. Between the trimmed V and J ends, which lost 7 bases and 9 bases, there was a span of 1 base. Germline V gene lookup returns CDR1 ENHRY and CDR2 SYGVKD. This CDR3 is 9 amino acids long. In DNA, the CDR3 is TGTGCCATCACTTCACCCCTCCACTTT. Its translation: CAITSPLHF.

The gene calls are TRBV30 and TRBJ2-7; D may be TRBD1 (6 bases). Between the trimmed V and J ends, which lost 7 bases and 5 bases, there was a span of 12 bases. CDR3 length: 11 residues. Per the germline V gene, CDR1 is GTSNPN and CDR2 is SVGIG (reference sequence). The chain's CDR3 is CAFRGLDEQYF. The CDR3 DNA reads TGTGCCTTCAGGGGTCTCGACGAGCAGTACTTC.

The chain couples TRBV14 to TRBJ2-7; D possibly corresponds to TRBD2 (5 bases). V shed 0 bases and J shed 4 bases, with 7 bases lying between them. Germline V gene data show CDR1 as SGHDN and CDR2 as FVKESK. This CDR3 region has 13 residues. CDR3 protein: CASSQEIAYEQYF. CDR3 in DNA: TGTGCCAGCAGCCAAGAAATAGCGTACGAGCAGTACTTC.

V is TRBV5-1 and J is TRBJ1-2, with 7 bases lining up with TRBD1. Germline V gives CDR1 SGHRS, CDR2 YFSETQ. V lost 4 bases, J lost 6 bases, and 15 bases stayed unmatched. This CDR3 region has 16 residues. The CDR3 loop reads CASSPYMRGQGNGYTF. In nucleotides, the CDR3 is TGCGCCAGCAGCCCCTACATGAGGGGGCAGGGAAATGGCTACACCTTC.

The V call is TRBV9, the J call TRBJ2-5; 9 bases are a match to TRBD1. Germline CDR1 SGDLS, CDR2 YYNGEE. Trimming took 1 base from V and 7 from J; bases not matched to a gene: 5. The CDR3 length is 14 residues. The CDR3 protein is CASSVPGQGGTQYF. CDR3 DNA: TGTGCCAGCAGCGTACCGGGACAGGGTGGGACCCAGTACTTC.

The V call is TRBV4-2, the J call TRBJ2-1, with TRBD2 identical over 7 bases. V gave up 4 bases and J gave up 3 bases; unmatched junction bases: 3. Germline CDR1 reads LGHNA; CDR2 reads YNFKEQ. The CDR3 has 14 amino acids. The CDR3 here is CASSRGRDYNEQFF. In DNA, the CDR3 is TGTGCCAGCAGCCGAGGGAGGGACTACAATGAGCAGTTCTTC.

This clone was seen once. The chain recombines TRBV6-6 with TRBJ1-2; a weak D match, TRBD1 (6 bases). The V gene's germline CDR1 is MNHNY and CDR2 SVGAGI (reference sequence). The CDR3 totals 13 residues. With 4 bases removed from V and 7 bases from J, the gap between germline ends came to 13 bases. CDR3 DNA: TGTGCCAGCAGTTCCACAGGGTCTTCTGGCTACACCTTC. It is translated as CASSSTGSSGYTF.

This clone was seen only a few times. The J gene is TRBJ2-3, the V gene TRBV11-2; 14 nucleotides align to TRBD2. The V and J ends lost 3 bases and 0 bases, in that order; junction bases with no gene match: 8. CDR3 length: 19 amino acids. From germline, CDR1 is SGHAT and CDR2 FQNNGV. The DNA of the CDR3 is TGTGCCAGCAGCTTCACCGGGACTAGCGGGGGCGTTAGCACAGATACGCAGTATTTT. This codes for CASSFTGTSGGVSTDTQYF.

The chain links TRBV4-1 to TRBJ2-4, with D perhaps given as TRBD1 or TRBD2 (5 bases each). V gave up 3 bases and J gave up 0 bases, with 9 bases separating them. CDR3 length equals 15 residues. CDR1 is MGHRA and CDR2 is YSYEKL in the germline V gene. The CDR3 region is CASSHGTVAKNIQYF. The CDR3 nucleotides are TGCGCCAGCAGCCATGGGACGGTAGCCAAAAACATTCAGTACTTC.

The genes are TRBV30 and TRBJ2-2; 11 nucleotides agree with TRBD1. The trim removed 2 bases at V and 6 bases at J, leaving 5 bases unmatched. Germline CDR1 and CDR2: GTSNPN and SVGIG (reference sequence). The CDR3 is 15 residues long. This CDR3 is CAWSSGQGEAGELFF. The CDR3 bases are TGTGCCTGGAGTTCGGGACAGGGGGAGGCCGGGGAGCTGTTTTTT.

The chain employs TRBV7-2 and TRBJ2-6; 8 bases fit TRBD1. V gave up 5 bases and J gave up 0 bases; unmatched junction bases: 0. Germline-derived CDR1 and CDR2 are SGHTA and FQGNSA. The CDR3 covers 15 residues. The CDR3 sequence is CASSGQGSGANVLTF. DNA for the CDR3: TGTGCCAGCAGCGGACAGGGCTCTGGGGCCAACGTCCTGACTTTC.

CDR3 bases: TGTGCCAGCTCACCACCGACAGGGAAGAGCTCCTACAATGAGCAGTTCTTC. Residues: CASSPPTGKSSYNEQFF. V is TRBV18 and J is TRBJ2-1; 7 bases map to TRBD1. Trimming at V came to 0 bases and at J to 0 bases, leaving 5 bases not matched to a gene. The CDR3 length is 17 residues. Germline values: CDR1 KGHSH, CDR2 LQKENI.

J is TRBJ2-3 and V is TRBV15; D perhaps matches TRBD2 (6 bases). Trimming removed 1 base at V and 4 bases at J, with 12 bases between. Germline CDR1 LNHNV, CDR2 YYDKDF (reference sequence). The CDR3 contains 15 residues. For the CDR3, the DNA is TGTGCCACCAGCAGAGCCCCGGGGGAGGCAGATACGCAGTATTTT. Amino acid sequence: CATSRAPGEADTQYF.

The chain carries TRBV5-4 and TRBJ2-4; 10 bases line up with TRBD1. Per the germline V gene, CDR1 is SGHNT and CDR2 is YYREEE (reference sequence). J gave up 0 bases and V 1 base, and 4 bases lay outside the gene matches. CDR3 length equals 17 residues. CDR3 sequence: CASSLPRQGAAKNIQYF. CDR3 coding DNA: TGTGCCAGCAGCTTGCCGAGACAGGGGGCAGCCAAAAACATTCAGTACTTC.